The clone carrying this T cell receptor beta chain was seen ten or more times. Its antigen remains unknown. Ophthalmopathy cases met thresholds of Clinical Activity Score at least 3, NOSPECS grade at least 4 and duration under 3 months. From less than 13 ml of fresh peripheral blood, PBMCs were isolated. The entry originates in a study of T cells in Graves' hyperthyroidism and ophthalmopathy. Points from the study as a whole: Prediction of ophthalmopathy progression came a median approximately 6 months pre-onset. The majority of expanded thyroid clonotypes above 0.001 also appeared in blood.

It was RNA transcripts that yielded the amplified TCR beta CDR3 regions. The study used the HTBI primer set for a first-round RT-PCR of the TCR CDR3. TCRdb re-called the multiplex PCR reads through MiXCR, storing one row per CDR3 protein. The repertoire includes approximately 690,000 distinct CDR3 sequences, about 14% of them detected once, and about 12% sits in the top ten. The clonotype comes from a woman aged 50 to 60 with Graves' ophthalmopathy. Sequenced sample: blood.

CDR3 DNA: TGTGCCAGCAGCTCAGTCGGGGGTCAAGAGACCCAGTACTTC. The encoded protein is CASSSVGGQETQYF. The chain couples TRBV7-3 to TRBJ2-5; D may be TRBD2 (6 bases). Germline CDR1 reads SGHTA; CDR2 reads FQGTGA. This CDR3 comprises 14 residues. Trimming pared 4 bases from V and 2 bases from J, leaving 11 bases between.